These 21 T cell receptor beta chains originate from one sample sequenced in a study of shared clonotypes between healthy human individuals. Measured with immunoSEQ multiplex PCR; TCRdb has only the in-frame clones, and not every one. The sample has some 2.4 million clones; roughly 93% are singletons. Sequenced material: naive CD4+ T cells from PBMCs. Subset denoted: CD45RA+ positively selected. The receptors come from a man between 18 and 29 years old in good health. Some clones in this sample may be carry-over from other donors' samples.

The chain employs TRBV18 and TRBJ1-4; no clear D gene. V was cut by 3 bases and J by 6 bases, with 5 bases left in between. Germline V gives CDR1 KGHSH, CDR2 LQKENI. The CDR3 totals 12 residues. CDR3 coding DNA: TGTGCCAGCTCACCCCGACATGAAAAACTGTTTTTT. Translated, it gives CASSPRHEKLFF.

The J gene is TRBJ1-5, the V gene TRBV4-1; no clear D gene. CDR1 MGHRA and CDR2 YSYEKL come from the germline V gene. The CDR3 spans 17 residues. The V and J ends lost 2 bases and 3 bases respectively, with 17 bases between them. The CDR3 bases are TGCGCCAGCAGCCAACAGGTTTTGGCGAACCCCAATCAGCCCCAGCATTTT. Translation gives CASSQQVLANPNQPQHF.

This chain links TRBV10-1 with TRBJ2-2; weak D call: TRBD2 (7 bases). This CDR3 has 19 amino acids. V lost 5 bases and J 0 bases, leaving 22 bases between the germline ends. Germline CDR1 WNHNN, CDR2 SYGVQD (reference sequence). Here the CDR3 reads CASSTYQLGGPPNTGELFF. The CDR3 nucleotides read TGCGCCAGCAGTACCTACCAGCTGGGGGGGCCCCCGAACACCGGGGAGCTGTTTTTT.

The CDR3 coding sequence is TGTGCCAGCAGTGACTATGTCCGGAACACCGGGGAGCTGTTTTTT. Protein sequence: CASSDYVRNTGELFF. This chain uses TRBV6-6 with TRBJ2-2; maybe TRBD2 (5 bases). From germline, CDR1 is MNHNY and CDR2 SVGAGI (reference sequence). The ends were cut back, 5 bases at V and 1 base at J, with 11 bases in the middle. The CDR3 runs to 15 residues.

The chain couples TRBV7-2 to TRBJ1-1; D is perhaps TRBD1 (5 bases). The length of the CDR3 is 14 residues. Deletions cut 5 bases from V and 1 base from J, with 11 bases between. CDR1 and CDR2 (germline): SGHTA, FQGNSA. The CDR3 DNA reads TGTGCCAGCAGCCCGTCGACAGCGAACACTGAAGCTTTCTTT. Its translation: CASSPSTANTEAFF.

The chain recombines TRBV15 with TRBJ1-6; tentatively, D is TRBD1 (6 bases). V dropped 2 bases and J dropped 10 bases, with 15 bases sitting between them. Germline V gives CDR1 LNHNV, CDR2 YYDKDF (reference sequence). This CDR3 has 15 residues. The CDR3 spells CATSRSRGLGSPLHF. In DNA form, the CDR3 reads TGTGCCACCAGCAGAAGCAGGGGATTAGGATCACCCCTCCACTTT.

J is TRBJ2-1 and V is TRBV29-1; 16 positions match TRBD2. The CDR3 is 17 residues long. The V and J ends lost 7 bases and 0 bases, in that order; junction bases with no gene match: 6. Germline V gene sequence: CDR1 SQVTM, CDR2 ANQGSEA. The CDR3 region has the DNA TGCAGCGCCCTGGGACTAGCGGGGGGGAGCTCCTACAATGAGCAGTTCTTC. Protein sequence: CSALGLAGGSSYNEQFF.

Regarding this clone: Other nucleotide sequences in the sample specify the same CDR3. The chain employs TRBV7-9 and TRBJ2-2; D is ambiguous. V was cut by 2 bases and J by 1 base, with 8 bases left in between. The CDR3 is 15 amino acids. Germline V gives CDR1 SEHNR, CDR2 FQNEAQ (reference sequence). CDR3 loop: CASSLTSGNTGELFF. CDR3 in DNA: TGTGCCAGCAGCTTAACTTCGGGGAACACCGGGGAGCTGTTTTTT.

This clone was detected once. In DNA form, the CDR3 reads TGTGCCAGCAGTGTCAGGGCAACGGGAAACACCATATATTTT. Its translation is CASSVRATGNTIYF. The chain couples TRBV28 to TRBJ1-3; maybe TRBD1 (5 bases). CDR3 length equals 14 residues. Germline CDR1 and CDR2: MDHEN and SYDVKM. V was pared by 5 bases and J by 4 bases, with 12 bases between. The complete variable domain, with remaining parts taken from reference TRBV28 and TRBJ1-3, reads DVKVTQSSRYLVKRTGEKVFLECVQDMDHENMFWYRQDPGLGLRLIYFSYDVKMKEKGDIPEGYSVSREKKERFSLILESASTNQTSMYLCASSVRATGNTIYFGEGSWLTVV.

This clone was observed a handful of times. This chain joins TRBV6-1 and TRBJ1-3; D is unresolved. This CDR3 spans 13 amino acids. The germline gives CDR1 MNHNS, CDR2 SASEGT. V was shortened by 8 bases and J by 0 bases, with 8 bases between the two germline ends. This CDR3 is CASDTTSGNTIYF. The CDR3 coding sequence is TGTGCCAGCGACACCACCTCTGGAAACACCATATATTTT.

This chain uses TRBV7-2 with TRBJ1-4; TRBD1 is a possible D gene (6 bases). The CDR3 contains 13 residues. Germline V gene lookup returns CDR1 SGHTA and CDR2 FQGNSA. Between the trimmed V and J ends, which lost 5 bases and 8 bases, there was a span of 12 bases. The CDR3, as DNA: TGTGCCAGCAGCCTTCACAGGGACGAAAAACTGTTTTTT. It encodes CASSLHRDEKLFF.

The chain recombines TRBV7-2 with TRBJ2-1; D possibly uses TRBD1 or TRBD2 (6 bases each). The germline V gene encodes CDR1 SGHTA and CDR2 FQGNSA. Trimming cost V 1 base and J 9 bases, with 13 bases left between them. This CDR3 region has 14 residues. The CDR3 DNA is TGTGCCAGCAGCTTAGAGGCCGGGGGCGGTGAGCAGTTCTTC. Its protein product is CASSLEAGGGEQFF.

V and J are TRBV5-1 and TRBJ2-5; D is perhaps TRBD1 (6 bases). Germline V lookup: CDR1 SGHRS, CDR2 YFSETQ. The CDR3 is made up of 16 amino acids. V lost 0 bases, J lost 3 bases, and 15 bases lay in between. The CDR3 DNA reads as TGCGCCAGCAGCTTGGGACTCAAACACAGGGAAGAGACCCAGTACTTC. It is translated as CASSLGLKHREETQYF.

The chain recombines TRBV4-1 with TRBJ2-5, with 8 positions matching TRBD1. This CDR3 region has 17 residues. Germline lookup yields CDR1 MGHRA and CDR2 YSYEKL. The ends lost 0 bases at V and 2 bases at J; junction bases unmatched: 8. In nucleotides, the CDR3 is TGCGCCAGCAGCCAAGATCTAGTGCACAGGGGGCAAGAGACCCAGTACTTC. Translation gives CASSQDLVHRGQETQYF.

The chain has TRBV30 and TRBJ2-3; no clear D gene. CDR3 size: 15 residues. V was cut by 1 base and J by 3 bases, with 14 bases left in between. Germline CDR1 GTSNPN, CDR2 SVGIG (reference sequence). CDR3 protein: CAWSAPTVRTDTQYF. CDR3 nucleotide sequence: TGTGCCTGGAGTGCCCCGACTGTGAGGACAGATACGCAGTATTTT.

This clone was seen once. The chain has TRBV9 and TRBJ2-2; 7 positions match TRBD1. V dropped 1 base and J dropped 0; count of bases not matched to a gene: 3. The germline CDR1 and CDR2 sequences are SGDLS and YYNGEE. The CDR3 sequence is 16 residues long. CDR3 in DNA: TGTGCCAGCAGCGTAACTCAGGGGGCGAACACCGGGGAGCTGTTTTTT. This sequence encodes CASSVTQGANTGELFF.

This chain uses TRBV11-2 with TRBJ2-1, with 11 bases matching TRBD2. After removal of 5 bases from V and 10 bases from J, the junction contained 7 bases not matched to a gene. Germline assignment: CDR1 SGHAT and CDR2 FQNNGV. The CDR3 extends over 14 amino acids. In nucleotides, the CDR3 is TGTGCCAGCAGCCCTACTAGCGGGAGTTTAGAGCAGTTCTTC. Encoded protein: CASSPTSGSLEQFF.

The chain links TRBV6-5 to TRBJ1-5; a possible D gene is TRBD1 (6 bases). This CDR3 has 15 residues. V lost 6 bases and J 0 bases, leaving 12 bases between the germline ends. Germline V lookup: CDR1 MNHEY, CDR2 SVGAGI. The CDR3 coding sequence is TGTGCCAGCAGGCAAGACAGGAATAGCAATCAGCCCCAGCATTTT. Encoded protein: CASRQDRNSNQPQHF.

A word on this clone: Other nucleotide sequences in the sample specify the same CDR3. V is TRBV7-2 and J is TRBJ2-7; no clear D gene. Germline V CDR1 and CDR2: SGHTA, FQGNSA. With 5 bases removed from V and 0 bases from J, the gap between germline ends came to 5 bases. The CDR3 is 12 amino acids. The CDR3 nucleotides are TGTGCCAGCAGCCCCAACTCCTACGAGCAGTACTTC. Residues: CASSPNSYEQYF.

This rearrangement joins TRBV9 to TRBJ2-2; no clear D gene. Trimming left V 4 bases short and J 7 bases short, with 8 bases between. Germline values: CDR1 SGDLS, CDR2 YYNGEE. The CDR3 covers 12 residues. As DNA, the CDR3 is TGTGCCAGCAGCCTCTCTGTCGGGGAGCTGTTTTTT. Its protein product is CASSLSVGELFF.

The rearrangement uses TRBV14 and TRBJ1-1, with D perhaps matching TRBD1 (5 bases). CDR3 size: 13 residues. Germline CDR1 SGHDN, CDR2 FVKESK. V lost 3 bases, J lost 6 bases, and 11 bases lay in between. The CDR3 DNA reads as TGTGCCAGCAGCCACGGACACGGAGCTGAAGCTTTCTTT. It translates to CASSHGHGAEAFF.